Listed below are T cell receptor beta chains from one sample, sequenced in a study of cytomegalovirus exposure and HLA in healthy donors. Sequencing used immunoSEQ multiplex PCR; TCRdb keeps in-frame clones, though not all of them. The sample has approximately 92,000 clones, approximately 81% seen once; the top ten hold around 4.2%. Material: PBMCs. These receptor sequences come from a woman in her 70s in good health and CMV-seropositive. CDR3s include the opening cysteine and the closing phenylalanine or tryptophan. D genes are given only for firm matches. Clone size is not always given. Where it is, it says once, few, many or a class for expanded clones.

abundance | j_gene | d_gene | v_gene | CDR3aa | CDR3nt
. | TRBJ2-1 | . | TRBV7-8 | CASSVREYNEQFF | TGTGCCAGCAGCGTCCGAGAATACAATGAGCAGTTCTTC
. | TRBJ2-7 | TRBD2 | TRBV10-3 | CAIRPGLAGGYEQYF | TGTGCCATCAGGCCGGGACTAGCGGGAGGGTACGAGCAGTACTTC
. | TRBJ2-7 | . | TRBV20-1 | CSATTGYEQYF | TGCAGTGCTACCACGGGCTACGAGCAGTACTTC
. | TRBJ2-2 | . | TRBV5-1 | CASSLPIPSTGELFF | TGCGCCAGCAGCTTGCCTATCCCGAGTACCGGGGAGCTGTTTTTT
. | TRBJ2-3 | . | TRBV5-1 | CASSLGERTDTQYF | TGCGCCAGCAGCTTGGGAGAACGCACAGATACGCAGTATTTT
. | TRBJ2-1 | . | TRBV11-3 | CASSRLPRDYNEQFF | TGTGCCAGCAGCCGCCTGCCGCGGGACTACAATGAGCAGTTCTTC
. | TRBJ2-7 | . | TRBV9 | CASSGPSYEQYF | TGTGCCAGCAGCGGTCCCTCCTACGAGCAGTACTTC
. | TRBJ1-4 | TRBD1 | TRBV28 | CASRATGGASEKLFF | TGTGCCAGCAGGGCCACAGGGGGCGCTTCTGAAAAACTGTTTTTT
. | TRBJ1-1 | TRBD1 | TRBV30 | CARAGTADTEAFF | TGTGCCAGGGCCGGGACAGCGGACACTGAAGCTTTCTTT
. | TRBJ2-7 | TRBD1 | TRBV6-6 | CASRRQGLSDEQYF | TGTGCCAGCCGACGACAGGGATTGTCGGACGAGCAGTACTTC
. | TRBJ2-3 | . | TRBV5-1 | CASSLQGTNTDTQYF | TGCGCCAGCAGCTTGCAGGGGACAAACACAGATACGCAGTATTTT
once | TRBJ2-7 | TRBD2 | TRBV30 | CAWSRAGGSYEQYF | TGTGCCTGGAGTAGGGCGGGAGGGTCCTACGAGCAGTACTTC
. | TRBJ2-1 | TRBD2 | TRBV9 | CASSAGTSSNEQFF | TGTGCCAGCAGCGCCGGGACTAGCTCGAATGAGCAGTTCTTC
few | TRBJ1-1 | TRBD1 | TRBV5-5 | CASSLAQGQGFMNTEAFF | TGTGCCAGCAGCTTGGCGCAGGGACAGGGCTTCATGAACACTGAAGCTTTCTTT
. | TRBJ1-1 | . | TRBV7-2 | CASSQDRREAFF | TGTGCCAGCAGCCAAGATAGGAGGGAAGCTTTCTTT